The next 3 T cell receptor beta chains were all read from a single sample in a study of T cell changes during pregnancy in multiple sclerosis. The assay was immunoSEQ multiplex PCR, and TCRdb's table has in-frame clones only and misses some. The table includes some 40,000 clones, 94% detected once. The starting material was CD4+ T cells from peripheral blood mononuclear cells, obtained in the second trimester of pregnancy. The source is a female donor with multiple sclerosis, enrolled in a pregnancy study.

The rearrangement joins TRBV28 to TRBJ2-1; D not certain. The CDR3 extends over 13 amino acids. V lost 2 bases to trimming and J lost 10 bases, with 12 bases between them. Germline CDR1 MDHEN, CDR2 SYDVKM. The CDR3, as DNA: TGTGCCAGCAGTTTACTCGCCGCGGTCGAGCAGTTCTTC. Translated: CASSLLAAVEQFF.

The rearrangement links TRBV6-5 to TRBJ2-1, with D tentatively TRBD2 (5 bases). The CDR3 covers 12 residues. The germline V and J ends were trimmed by 6 bases and 11 bases, with 14 bases remaining between them. Germline CDR1 is MNHEY and CDR2 is SVGAGI. Here the CDR3 reads CASRVETGKQFF. CDR3 coding DNA: TGTGCCAGCAGGGTCGAGACGGGGAAGCAGTTCTTC.

V is TRBV16 and J is TRBJ1-1, with a tentative D call TRBD1 (5 bases). The CDR3 covers 14 residues. V dropped 5 bases and J dropped 2 bases, with 12 bases sitting between them. CDR1 KGHSY and CDR2 FQNENV come from the germline V gene. Here the CDR3 reads CASSSRGENTEAFF. The DNA of the CDR3 is TGTGCCAGCAGCTCTCGGGGGGAAAACACTGAAGCTTTCTTT.